What follows describes a single T cell receptor beta chain. Survey-level immunoSEQ sequencing profiled the TCR beta repertoire. Assay: immunoSEQ multiplex PCR; the TCRdb copy retains only in-frame clones and omits some. The data hold some 68,000 clones, with just under 95% observed a single time. Input material: PBMCs. This receptor was obtained from a man aged 40-49 years with rheumatoid arthritis.

CDR3 amino acids: CASSLRQGQGMETQYF. The CDR3 nucleotides read TGTGCCAGCAGCTTACGACAGGGACAGGGGATGGAGACCCAGTACTTC. V gene TRBV5-4 combines with J gene TRBJ2-5, with 10 positions matching TRBD1. The CDR3 sequence is 16 residues long. Trimming cost V 2 bases and J 5 bases; bases outside gene matches: 9. Germline V gene data show CDR1 as SGHNT and CDR2 as YYREEE (reference sequence).